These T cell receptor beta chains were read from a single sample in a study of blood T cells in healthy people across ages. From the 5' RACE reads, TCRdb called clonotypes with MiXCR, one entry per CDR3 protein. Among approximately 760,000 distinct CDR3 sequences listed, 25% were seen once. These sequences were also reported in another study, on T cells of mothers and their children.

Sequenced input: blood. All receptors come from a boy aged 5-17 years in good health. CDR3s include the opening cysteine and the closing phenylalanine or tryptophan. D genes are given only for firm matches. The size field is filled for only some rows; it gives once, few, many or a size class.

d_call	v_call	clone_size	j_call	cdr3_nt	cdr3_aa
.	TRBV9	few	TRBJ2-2	TGTGCCAGCAGCGTAGGGGACAAGTCCACCGGGGAGCTGTTTTTT	CASSVGDKSTGELFF
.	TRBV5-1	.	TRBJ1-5	TGCGCCAGCAGCTTGGGGGTCGGCGGCAATCAGCCCCAGCATTTT	CASSLGVGGNQPQHF
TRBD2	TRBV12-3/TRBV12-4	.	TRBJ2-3	TGTGCCAGCAGCCTTTGGGGAGGGCTCACAGATACGCAGTATTTT	CASSLWGGLTDTQYF
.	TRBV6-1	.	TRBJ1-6	TGTGCCAGCAGATCCTGGGAAGGATCACCCCTCCACTTT	CASRSWEGSPLHF
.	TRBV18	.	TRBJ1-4	TGTGCCAGCTCACCACCGTTATTAATCGAGGGAAGTAACGAAAAACTGTTTTTT	CASSPPLLIEGSNEKLFF
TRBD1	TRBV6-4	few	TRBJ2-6	TGTGCCAGCAGTCGGACAGGGGACTCTGGGGCCAACGTCCTGACTTTC	CASSRTGDSGANVLTF
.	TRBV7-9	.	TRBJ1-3	TGTGCCAGCAGCCTCCTTACAGAAGTTGGAAACACCATATATTTT	CASSLLTEVGNTIYF
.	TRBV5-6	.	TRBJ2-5	TGTGCCAGCCTTACAGGGACCCAAGAGACCCAGTACTTC	CASLTGTQETQYF
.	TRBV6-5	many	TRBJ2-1	TGTGCCAGCAGTTTGAGGGGCAATGAGCAGTTCTTC	CASSLRGNEQFF
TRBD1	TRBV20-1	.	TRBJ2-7	TGCAGTGGGGGGACAGGAGGACTCGACGAGCAGTACTTC	CSGGTGGLDEQYF
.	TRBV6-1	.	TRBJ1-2	TGTGCCACCGGTATTAAGACGGGGCTTGTTTCCGGGGCCTATGGCTACACCTTC	CATGIKTGLVSGAYGYTF
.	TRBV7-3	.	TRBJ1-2	TGTGCCAGCAGCTTATCCCGGCTGTCGAGCTATGGCTACACCTTC	CASSLSRLSSYGYTF
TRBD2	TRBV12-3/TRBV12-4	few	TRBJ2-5	TGTGCCAGCTCTAGCGGGAGGGCACAAGAGACCCAGTACTTC	CASSSGRAQETQYF